This is a list of T cell receptor beta chains from one sample in a study of shared clonotypes between healthy human individuals. The table came from immunoSEQ multiplex PCR; TCRdb's copy has only in-frame clones and leaves some out. The profile covers some 2,500,000 clones, with about nine tenths appearing a single time and 0.37% taken by the ten largest. Sequencing was done on a sample of naive CD4+ T cells from PBMCs. These receptors were taken from a man aged 18-30 years in good health. Some clones in this sample may be carry-over from other donors' samples. CDR3s include the opening cysteine and the closing phenylalanine or tryptophan. D genes are given only for firm matches. Clone size is stated in some rows and not others, as once, few, many or a class when expanded.

d_call: TRBD2; j_call: TRBJ2-3; v_call: TRBV7-2; clone_size: -; cdr3_aa: CASSLSLAGSSYTQYF; cdr3_nt: TGTGCCAGCAGCTTAAGTCTAGCGGGATCCTCCTATACGCAGTATTTT
d_call: TRBD1; j_call: TRBJ1-4; v_call: TRBV19; clone_size: once; cdr3_aa: CASSMELPGGEKLFF; cdr3_nt: TGTGCCAGTAGTATGGAACTGCCAGGGGGTGAAAAACTGTTTTTT
d_call: TRBD1; j_call: TRBJ1-6; v_call: TRBV28; clone_size: -; cdr3_aa: CASGGQNNSPLHF; cdr3_nt: TGTGCCAGCGGGGGACAGAATAATTCACCCCTCCACTTT
d_call: -; j_call: TRBJ2-3; v_call: TRBV28; clone_size: -; cdr3_aa: CATGQGTTDTQYF; cdr3_nt: TGTGCTACAGGCCAGGGGACCACAGATACGCAGTATTTT
d_call: -; j_call: TRBJ1-3; v_call: TRBV29-1; clone_size: -; cdr3_aa: CSVGTYSGNTIYF; cdr3_nt: TGCAGCGTGGGCACCTACTCTGGAAACACCATATATTTT
d_call: -; j_call: TRBJ2-7; v_call: TRBV28; clone_size: -; cdr3_aa: CATSTSYEQYF; cdr3_nt: TGTGCCACCAGTACCTCCTACGAGCAGTACTTC
d_call: TRBD2; j_call: TRBJ2-7; v_call: TRBV4-3; clone_size: -; cdr3_aa: CASSQERTSSEQYF; cdr3_nt: TGCGCCAGCAGCCAAGAACGGACTAGCTCTGAGCAGTACTTC
d_call: -; j_call: TRBJ1-1; v_call: TRBV28; clone_size: -; cdr3_aa: CASSLLDRRDLRAFF; cdr3_nt: TGTGCCAGCAGTTTACTCGACAGGAGGGACCTGCGAGCTTTCTTT
d_call: -; j_call: TRBJ1-2; v_call: TRBV11-2; clone_size: -; cdr3_aa: CASSSHRKESGYTF; cdr3_nt: TGTGCCAGCAGCTCCCACAGGAAGGAAAGTGGCTACACCTTC
d_call: -; j_call: TRBJ1-3; v_call: TRBV5-1; clone_size: -; cdr3_aa: CASSLSGRQAGSGNTIYF; cdr3_nt: TGCGCCAGCAGCTTAAGTGGGAGACAGGCGGGTTCTGGAAACACCATATATTTT
d_call: -; j_call: TRBJ1-6; v_call: TRBV6-5; clone_size: -; cdr3_aa: CASSYRGDNSPLHF; cdr3_nt: TGTGCCAGCAGTTACAGGGGGGATAATTCACCCCTCCACTTT
d_call: -; j_call: TRBJ1-5; v_call: TRBV15; clone_size: once; cdr3_aa: CATSRDGQNQPQHF; cdr3_nt: TGTGCCACCAGCAGAGATGGGCAGAATCAGCCCCAGCATTTT
d_call: TRBD2; j_call: TRBJ2-2; v_call: TRBV5-1; clone_size: -; cdr3_aa: CASSLDTSGKRTGELFF; cdr3_nt: TGCGCCAGCAGCTTGGACACTAGCGGGAAGAGGACCGGGGAGCTGTTTTTT
d_call: TRBD1; j_call: TRBJ1-2; v_call: TRBV28; clone_size: -; cdr3_aa: CASSSPGQANYGYTF; cdr3_nt: TGTGCCAGCAGTTCCCCGGGACAGGCAAACTATGGCTACACCTTC
d_call: -; j_call: TRBJ2-2; v_call: TRBV13; clone_size: -; cdr3_aa: CASSFDGGTGELFF; cdr3_nt: TGTGCCAGCAGCTTTGATGGCGGGACCGGGGAGCTGTTTTTT
d_call: TRBD1; j_call: TRBJ1-1; v_call: TRBV6-1; clone_size: -; cdr3_aa: CATTGQGSLNTEAFF; cdr3_nt: TGTGCCACTACGGGACAGGGCTCCTTGAACACTGAAGCTTTCTTT
d_call: TRBD1; j_call: TRBJ2-7; v_call: TRBV28; clone_size: -; cdr3_aa: CASSLGQGVSYEQYF; cdr3_nt: TGTGCCAGCAGTTTAGGACAGGGGGTCTCCTACGAGCAGTACTTC
d_call: -; j_call: TRBJ2-3; v_call: TRBV5-6; clone_size: -; cdr3_aa: CASSLSRENTDTQYF; cdr3_nt: TGTGCCAGCAGCTTGTCTCGGGAAAACACAGATACGCAGTATTTT
d_call: -; j_call: TRBJ2-4; v_call: TRBV11-1; clone_size: -; cdr3_aa: CASSSRLERGNIQYF; cdr3_nt: TGTGCCAGCAGCTCCAGACTGGAGCGTGGAAACATTCAGTACTTC
d_call: -; j_call: TRBJ1-3; v_call: TRBV30; clone_size: -; cdr3_aa: CAWSRTGDSGNTIYF; cdr3_nt: TGTGCCTGGAGTAGAACGGGGGACTCTGGAAACACCATATATTTT
d_call: -; j_call: TRBJ1-4; v_call: TRBV4-1; clone_size: -; cdr3_aa: CASSQLGGLDEKLFF; cdr3_nt: TGCGCCAGCAGCCAATTGGGGGGGCTGGATGAAAAACTGTTTTTT
d_call: TRBD1; j_call: TRBJ1-2; v_call: TRBV5-3; clone_size: -; cdr3_aa: CARSLFDPGGDGYTF; cdr3_nt: TGTGCCAGAAGCTTGTTTGACCCAGGGGGAGATGGCTACACCTTC
d_call: TRBD1; j_call: TRBJ2-1; v_call: TRBV5-4; clone_size: -; cdr3_aa: CASSARPDRSSYNEQFF; cdr3_nt: TGTGCCAGCAGCGCCCGTCCGGACAGGAGCTCCTACAATGAGCAGTTCTTC
d_call: -; j_call: TRBJ2-3; v_call: TRBV7-2; clone_size: once; cdr3_aa: CASSLERLTDTQYF; cdr3_nt: TGTGCCAGCAGCTTGGAAAGACTTACAGATACGCAGTATTTT
d_call: TRBD2; j_call: TRBJ2-1; v_call: TRBV9; clone_size: few; cdr3_aa: CASSVLVAGYNEQFF; cdr3_nt: TGTGCCAGCAGCGTACTGGTAGCGGGCTACAATGAGCAGTTCTTC
d_call: -; j_call: TRBJ2-7; v_call: TRBV28; clone_size: -; cdr3_aa: CASRPAVGSYEQYF; cdr3_nt: TGTGCCAGCAGGCCTGCGGTGGGCTCCTACGAGCAGTACTTC
d_call: TRBD1; j_call: TRBJ1-3; v_call: TRBV28; clone_size: -; cdr3_aa: CASSLPRRIGTGPDTIYF; cdr3_nt: TGTGCCAGCAGTTTACCCCGCCGGATTGGGACAGGGCCCGACACCATATATTTT
d_call: -; j_call: TRBJ1-5; v_call: TRBV27; clone_size: few; cdr3_aa: CASSYGGLSNQPQHF; cdr3_nt: TGTGCCAGCAGTTACGGGGGACTTAGCAATCAGCCCCAGCATTTT
d_call: TRBD2; j_call: TRBJ2-3; v_call: TRBV7-3; clone_size: -; cdr3_aa: CASSLAGGTSSTDTQYF; cdr3_nt: TGTGCCAGCAGCCTAGCGGGAGGGACCTCTAGCACAGATACGCAGTATTTT
d_call: -; j_call: TRBJ2-7; v_call: TRBV29-1; clone_size: -; cdr3_aa: CSLPGDRHEQYF; cdr3_nt: TGCAGCCTACCAGGGGACCGTCACGAGCAGTACTTC
d_call: -; j_call: TRBJ2-7; v_call: TRBV28; clone_size: -; cdr3_aa: CASSYSRSKYF; cdr3_nt: TGTGCCAGCAGTTATTCGCGCAGCAAGTACTTC
d_call: TRBD2; j_call: TRBJ2-7; v_call: TRBV7-9; clone_size: -; cdr3_aa: CASSYTKAGGYEQYF; cdr3_nt: TGTGCCAGCAGTTATACCAAAGCGGGAGGTTACGAGCAGTACTTC
d_call: -; j_call: TRBJ2-1; v_call: TRBV7-8; clone_size: -; cdr3_aa: CASSLVGGAFGEQFF; cdr3_nt: TGTGCCAGCAGCTTAGTCGGTGGGGCTTTCGGTGAGCAGTTCTTC
d_call: TRBD1; j_call: TRBJ1-1; v_call: TRBV6-6; clone_size: -; cdr3_aa: CASSYGQGASEAFF; cdr3_nt: TGTGCCAGCAGTTACGGACAGGGGGCGTCTGAAGCTTTCTTT
d_call: TRBD2; j_call: TRBJ2-7; v_call: TRBV7-2; clone_size: -; cdr3_aa: CASSPRLAGDYEQYF; cdr3_nt: TGTGCCAGCAGCCCCCGACTAGCGGGAGACTACGAGCAGTACTTC
d_call: -; j_call: TRBJ2-1; v_call: TRBV4-3; clone_size: -; cdr3_aa: CASSQDLPRLNYNEQFF; cdr3_nt: TGCGCCAGCAGCCAAGATCTCCCCAGGCTCAACTACAATGAGCAGTTCTTC
d_call: -; j_call: TRBJ1-5; v_call: TRBV18; clone_size: -; cdr3_aa: CASSPSIIEPQHF; cdr3_nt: TGTGCCAGCTCACCCTCAATCATCGAGCCCCAGCATTTT
d_call: -; j_call: TRBJ2-5; v_call: TRBV5-8; clone_size: -; cdr3_aa: CASSLGAGTHQETQYF; cdr3_nt: TGTGCCAGCAGCTTGGGGGCCGGGACTCACCAAGAGACCCAGTACTTC
d_call: -; j_call: TRBJ1-2; v_call: TRBV6-5; clone_size: once; cdr3_aa: CASSSRTARVFGGYTF; cdr3_nt: TGTGCCAGCAGTTCCCGGACCGCACGGGTGTTTGGTGGCTACACCTTC
d_call: TRBD1; j_call: TRBJ1-2; v_call: TRBV7-2; clone_size: -; cdr3_aa: CASSQGGTLGYTF; cdr3_nt: TGTGCCAGCAGCCAGGGGGGGACGTTAGGCTACACCTTC
d_call: TRBD2; j_call: TRBJ2-5; v_call: TRBV30; clone_size: once; cdr3_aa: CAWSIGLAGRAQYF; cdr3_nt: TGTGCCTGGTCCATCGGACTAGCGGGAAGGGCCCAGTACTTC
d_call: TRBD2; j_call: TRBJ2-2; v_call: TRBV5-1; clone_size: -; cdr3_aa: CASSPTSGYTGELFF; cdr3_nt: TGCGCCAGCAGCCCGACTAGCGGCTACACCGGGGAGCTGTTTTTT
d_call: -; j_call: TRBJ2-2; v_call: TRBV10-3; clone_size: -; cdr3_aa: CAIRPWTGRAPGELFF; cdr3_nt: TGTGCCATCAGACCCTGGACCGGAAGGGCCCCCGGGGAGCTGTTTTTT
d_call: TRBD1; j_call: TRBJ2-1; v_call: TRBV10-1; clone_size: -; cdr3_aa: CASSNQLGQGSDEQFF; cdr3_nt: TGCGCCAGCAGCAACCAACTGGGACAGGGGAGCGATGAGCAGTTCTTC
d_call: -; j_call: TRBJ2-7; v_call: TRBV18; clone_size: -; cdr3_aa: CASSPLQGGSYEQYF; cdr3_nt: TGTGCCAGCTCACCACTGCAGGGGGGGTCCTACGAGCAGTACTTC
d_call: -; j_call: TRBJ1-5; v_call: TRBV7-8; clone_size: -; cdr3_aa: CASSLGTSNQPQHF; cdr3_nt: TGTGCCAGCAGCTTAGGGACCAGCAATCAGCCCCAGCATTTT
d_call: -; j_call: TRBJ2-7; v_call: TRBV6-5; clone_size: -; cdr3_aa: CASSYGGNSYEQYF; cdr3_nt: TGTGCCAGCAGTTACGGGGGGAACTCCTACGAGCAGTACTTC
d_call: -; j_call: TRBJ1-5; v_call: TRBV15; clone_size: -; cdr3_aa: CATSRVPTGQPQHF; cdr3_nt: TGTGCCACCAGCAGAGTCCCAACCGGTCAGCCCCAGCATTTT
d_call: -; j_call: TRBJ1-6; v_call: TRBV7-9; clone_size: -; cdr3_aa: CASSLEQGRSPLHF; cdr3_nt: TGTGCCAGCAGCTTAGAGCAGGGTCGTTCACCCCTCCACTTT
d_call: TRBD2; j_call: TRBJ2-1; v_call: TRBV5-1; clone_size: -; cdr3_aa: CASSLGKGGTSGRNEQFF; cdr3_nt: TGCGCCAGCAGCTTGGGAAAAGGGGGGACTAGCGGGAGAAATGAGCAGTTCTTC
d_call: -; j_call: TRBJ2-2; v_call: TRBV7-2; clone_size: -; cdr3_aa: CASSTGTPPGELFF; cdr3_nt: TGTGCCAGCAGCACAGGGACTCCCCCCGGGGAGCTGTTTTTT
d_call: -; j_call: TRBJ2-2; v_call: TRBV18; clone_size: once; cdr3_aa: CASSPTLGGNTGELFF; cdr3_nt: TGTGCCAGCTCACCAACGCTGGGGGGAAACACCGGGGAGCTGTTTTTT
d_call: -; j_call: TRBJ2-3; v_call: TRBV15; clone_size: -; cdr3_aa: CATSGITDTQYF; cdr3_nt: TGTGCCACCAGCGGTATCACAGATACGCAGTATTTT